What follows are 28 T cell receptor beta chains derived from one specimen sequenced in a study of blood T cells in healthy people across ages. PCR was performed a second time for about 6 to 12 cycles using a sample-barcoded 5' primer and a J-beta primer mix. From the 5' RACE reads, TCRdb called clonotypes with MiXCR, one entry per CDR3 protein. The sample has around 1.5 million distinct CDR3 sequences, roughly a third seen once. Sequenced material: blood. Receptors originate from a woman aged 25-40 years in good health.

The chain recombines TRBV6-1 with TRBJ1-1; 9 bases match TRBD1. Unmatched junction bases numbered 15, after V lost 6 bases and J lost 10 bases. This CDR3 is built from 15 residues. Germline V CDR1 and CDR2: MNHNS, SASEGT. The CDR3, as DNA: TGTGCCAGCAGCGATTGGTTTACAGGGGGCGGAGGAGCTTTCTTT. It is translated as CASSDWFTGGGGAFF.

This clonotype was seen repeatedly, ten times or more. This sequence joins TRBV7-9 and TRBJ2-1, with 7 bases that match TRBD1. V dropped 8 bases and J dropped 5; count of bases not matched to a gene: 12. This CDR3 region has 15 residues. Germline CDR1 is SEHNR and CDR2 is FQNEAQ (reference sequence). As DNA, the CDR3 is TGTGCCAGCTCTCCCCGAGGGGGCCTACACAATGAGCAGTTCTTC. Translating it yields CASSPRGGLHNEQFF. The variable domain in full, with the rest retrieved from reference TRBV7-9 and TRBJ2-1, is DTGVSQNPRHKITKRGQNVTFRCDPISEHNRLYWYRQTLGQGPEFLTYFQNEAQLEKSRLLSDRFSAERPKGSFSTLEIQRTEQGDSAMYLCASSPRGGLHNEQFFGPGTRLTVL.

The chain links TRBV2 to TRBJ1-6; TRBD1 matches at 7 bases. Germline assignment: CDR1 SNHLY and CDR2 FYNNEI. This CDR3 comprises 15 residues. V was pared by 4 bases and J by 6 bases, with 6 bases of the junction left unmatched. CDR3 in DNA: TGTGCCAGCAGTGGTACCGGGACAGTTAATTCACCCCTCCACTTT. Its translation: CASSGTGTVNSPLHF.

The table lists this clonotype with a few counts. The chain joins TRBV28 to TRBJ2-6; D is uncertain. The CDR3 sequence is 13 residues long. Germline CDR1 MDHEN, CDR2 SYDVKM. V shed 8 bases and J shed 1 base, with 6 bases lying between them. CDR3 region: CASLHSGANVLTF. CDR3 sequence (DNA): TGTGCCAGCCTTCATTCTGGGGCCAACGTCCTGACTTTC.

This clonotype has just a few counts. This rearrangement joins TRBV7-9 to TRBJ2-1; TRBD2 matches at 8 bases. The germline V gene encodes CDR1 SEHNR and CDR2 FQNEAQ (reference sequence). J was trimmed by 0 bases and V by 5 bases; bases with no gene match: 9. CDR3 length: 17 amino acids. The CDR3 nucleotides are TGTGCCAGCAGCCCGATGCAGCGGGAGAGCTCCTACAATGAGCAGTTCTTC. Translating gives CASSPMQRESSYNEQFF.

The V gene is TRBV27, the J gene TRBJ2-3; D remains unclear. This CDR3 region has 13 residues. Germline loops: CDR1 MNHEY, CDR2 SMNVEV (reference sequence). The V gene lost 6 bases and the J gene lost 6 bases, with 13 bases spanning the gap. The CDR3 loop is CASRARSPDTQYF. For the CDR3, the DNA is TGTGCCAGCAGGGCCCGATCTCCCGATACGCAGTATTTT.

The rearrangement joins TRBV20-1 to TRBJ2-5; the D is unclear. V lost 2 bases to trimming and J lost 1 base, with 8 bases between them. CDR3 length equals 13 residues. Germline CDR1 and CDR2: DFQATT and SNEGSKA (reference sequence). This chain's CDR3 is CSARFLAQETQYF. CDR3 bases: TGCAGTGCTAGATTTTTGGCCCAAGAGACCCAGTACTTC.

The chain combines TRBV27 with TRBJ1-1, with D unresolved. The CDR3 length is 14 residues. Trimming removed 11 bases at V and 6 bases at J, with 22 bases between. In germline, CDR1 is MNHEY, CDR2 SMNVEV (reference sequence). The CDR3 DNA reads as TGTGCCGTCTATTCTTCACGGGGAAAAGCTGAAGCTTTCTTT. The encoded protein is CAVYSSRGKAEAFF.

The chain links TRBV6-5 to TRBJ1-2; unclear D gene. Germline V gene lookup returns CDR1 MNHEY and CDR2 SVGAGI. The germline V and J ends were trimmed by 6 bases and 8 bases, with 22 bases remaining between them. The CDR3 runs 15 residues. The CDR3 reads CASSPPDSRPGGYTF. CDR3 DNA sequence: TGTGCCAGCAGCCCCCCGGACTCCCGGCCGGGCGGCTACACCTTC.

The V and J genes are TRBV27 and TRBJ2-1; TRBD2 aligns across 11 bases. Germline values: CDR1 MNHEY, CDR2 SMNVEV (reference sequence). With V trimmed by 0 bases and J by 7 bases, 5 bases remained unmatched. The CDR3 is made up of 16 amino acids. The CDR3 sequence is CASSLSLAGDLNEQFF. In nucleotides, the CDR3 is TGTGCCAGCAGTTTATCACTAGCGGGGGACCTAAATGAGCAGTTCTTC.

This clonotype was recorded many times. The chain uses TRBV29-1 and TRBJ2-7; 8 bases fit TRBD2. The junction had 2 bases not matched to a gene; V was cut back by 5 bases and J by 2 bases. This CDR3 has 12 amino acids. CDR1 and CDR2 (germline): SQVTM, ANQGSEA. CDR3 nucleotides: TGCAGCGTTAAGCGGGGGCCCTACGAGCAGTACTTC. It translates to CSVKRGPYEQYF.

This clonotype was picked up many times. CDR3 sequence (DNA): TGTGCCAGCAGTTACTTCGCCGGATCTAGCACAGATACGCAGTATTTT. Translation gives CASSYFAGSSTDTQYF. The rearrangement uses TRBV6-5 and TRBJ2-3, with no clear D. CDR3 length: 16 amino acids. CDR1 and CDR2 from the germline V gene are MNHEY and SVGAGI. V was clipped by 1 base and J by 0 bases, with 11 bases between them.

The chain carries TRBV20-1 and TRBJ2-5; D perhaps matches TRBD2 (6 bases). Germline V lookup: CDR1 DFQATT, CDR2 SNEGSKA (reference sequence). CDR3 length equals 15 residues. The V end lost 4 bases, the J end lost 3 bases, and 18 bases lay between the germline ends. The CDR3 nucleotides are TGCAGTGCTATTCTCCAGGCGGCGGGGAAAGAGACCCAGTACTTC. This codes for CSAILQAAGKETQYF.

The J gene is TRBJ2-3, the V gene TRBV20-1, with D uncertain. V shed 0 bases and J shed 0 bases, with 10 bases lying between them. CDR1 is DFQATT, CDR2 SNEGSKA, per germline (reference sequence). The CDR3 loop spans 15 amino acids. Written as DNA, the CDR3 is TGCAGTGCTAGAGAGTATACGAAAAGCACAGATACGCAGTATTTT. Its protein product is CSAREYTKSTDTQYF.

This clonotype has a count of ten or more. The chain is built from TRBV11-2 and TRBJ2-1; D remains ambiguous. Between the trimmed V and J ends, which lost 8 bases and 5 bases, there was a span of 13 bases. The CDR3 has 13 residues. Per the germline V gene, CDR1 is SGHAT and CDR2 is FQNNGV. As DNA, the CDR3 is TGTGCCAGCGGCCCTCGGATCGACAATGAGCAGTTCTTC. Protein: CASGPRIDNEQFF.

This clonotype was seen at least ten times. This chain links TRBV4-1 with TRBJ2-7; weak D call: TRBD1 (6 bases). Germline V CDR1 and CDR2: MGHRA, YSYEKL. With 0 bases removed from V and 3 bases from J, the gap between germline ends came to 15 bases. The CDR3 totals 16 residues. Here the CDR3 DNA reads TGCGCCAGCAGCCAAGAAGTAGGACAGAGTATCTACGAGCAGTACTTC. Translating it yields CASSQEVGQSIYEQYF.

The chain joins TRBV6-5 to TRBJ2-1; TRBD1 agrees at 7 bases. The CDR3 extends over 14 amino acids. Germline CDR1 MNHEY, CDR2 SVGAGI. V lost 5 bases and J lost 5; bases outside the gene matches: 6. The CDR3 region has the DNA TGTGCCAGCAGTAAACCAGGGACAGACAATGAGCAGTTCTTC. Protein: CASSKPGTDNEQFF.

This chain links TRBV7-2 with TRBJ2-1, with TRBD1 matching over 7 bases. The V gene end was trimmed by 3 bases and the J gene end by 2 bases; junction bases not matched to a gene: 4. Germline lookup yields CDR1 SGHTA and CDR2 FQGNSA. The CDR3 has 15 amino acids. The CDR3 loop reads CASSFPRGTYNEQFF. In DNA, the CDR3 is TGTGCCAGCAGCTTTCCCAGGGGGACCTACAATGAGCAGTTCTTC.

The chain links TRBV20-1 to TRBJ1-2; D unresolved. The length of the CDR3 is 12 residues. V lost 5 bases and J lost 7, with 14 bases in between. Germline CDR1 reads DFQATT; CDR2 reads SNEGSKA (reference sequence). The CDR3 region is CSAHDGPCGYTF. In nucleotides, the CDR3 is TGCAGTGCTCATGACGGCCCCTGTGGCTACACCTTC.

The chain combines TRBV4-1 with TRBJ2-1; a possible D gene is TRBD1 (5 bases). V lost 5 bases and J lost 6, with 20 bases in between. This CDR3 is 16 amino acids long. CDR1 is MGHRA and CDR2 is YSYEKL in the germline V gene. CDR3 in amino acids: CASSVRTLHSGNEQFF. In DNA form, the CDR3 reads TGCGCCAGCAGCGTCCGGACACTTCATTCAGGCAATGAGCAGTTCTTC.

This clonotype showed up just a few times. The rearrangement joins TRBV2 to TRBJ2-3; D possibly matches TRBD1 or TRBD2 (5 bases each). The germline V gene encodes CDR1 SNHLY and CDR2 FYNNEI. CDR3 length equals 12 residues. Trimming left V 8 bases short and J 6 bases short, with 12 bases between. As DNA, the CDR3 is TGTGCCAGCCTTGGGGGTCCCGATACGCAGTATTTT. It encodes CASLGGPDTQYF.

The chain links TRBV5-1 to TRBJ2-7; possible D gene TRBD1, 6 bases. Germline CDR1 is SGHRS and CDR2 is YFSETQ. The CDR3 covers 14 residues. V gave up 4 bases and J gave up 4 bases, with 15 bases separating them. The CDR3 nucleotides are TGCGCCAGCAGCCAGCAGGGGCTAGTATACGAGCAGTACTTC. Protein sequence: CASSQQGLVYEQYF.

The chain recombines TRBV4-1 with TRBJ2-5; D may be TRBD1 (6 bases). The CDR3 runs 14 residues. Germline V gene sequence: CDR1 MGHRA, CDR2 YSYEKL. V dropped 0 bases and J dropped 5 bases, with 10 bases sitting between them. The DNA of the CDR3 is TGCGCCAGCAGCCAAGATGGACAGTCGGAGACCCAGTACTTC. Amino acid sequence: CASSQDGQSETQYF.

The chain combines TRBV9 with TRBJ2-3, with D perhaps TRBD2 (7 bases). The ends were cut back, 4 bases at V and 0 bases at J, with 21 bases in the middle. The CDR3 consists of 18 residues. Looked up from germline, CDR1 is SGDLS and CDR2 is YYNGEE. CDR3 region: CASSSSKGGDPSTDTQYF. CDR3 DNA: TGTGCCAGCAGCTCCTCCAAGGGGGGGGACCCCAGCACAGATACGCAGTATTTT.

This clonotype appeared a few times. The V and J genes are TRBV6-1 and TRBJ2-3, with D perhaps matching TRBD1 or TRBD2 (5 bases each). The germline gives CDR1 MNHNS, CDR2 SASEGT. The CDR3 is 17 amino acids. V lost 3 bases to trimming and J lost 8 bases, with 24 bases between them. The CDR3 region is CASSDFPGTRFGSTQYF. DNA of the CDR3: TGTGCCAGCAGTGACTTTCCCGGGACCCGCTTTGGTAGTACGCAGTATTTT.

This clonotype was recorded at least ten times. The chain employs TRBV10-2 and TRBJ2-7; 8 bases are shared with TRBD1. CDR1 is WSHSY and CDR2 is SAAADI in the germline V gene. V was pared by 6 bases and J by 3 bases, with 10 bases of the junction left unmatched. The CDR3 covers 15 residues. The DNA of the CDR3 is TGCGCCAGCAGGGAGACGACAGGGGCCAACTACGAGCAGTACTTC. Encoded protein: CASRETTGANYEQYF.

This sequence joins TRBV3-1 and TRBJ2-1, with 7 positions matching TRBD2. V lost 4 bases and J lost 2; bases outside the gene matches: 14. Germline V gene sequence: CDR1 LGHDT, CDR2 YNNKEL (reference sequence). CDR3 length: 18 residues. CDR3 in DNA: TGTGCCAGCAGCCTCCGGGACTACTCAAGAGTGACCTACAATGAGCAGTTCTTC. Its protein product is CASSLRDYSRVTYNEQFF.

This clonotype was seen a handful of times. Here the CDR3 reads CASGRGHEQFF. Written as DNA, the CDR3 is TGTGCTAGTGGTCGAGGACATGAGCAGTTCTTC. The V gene is TRBV12-5, the J gene TRBJ2-1; D is ambiguous. The CDR3 length is 11 residues. The germline V and J ends were trimmed by 5 bases and 8 bases, with 7 bases remaining between them. Per the germline V gene, CDR1 is LGHNT and CDR2 is FRNRAP.